This passage covers 9 T cell receptor beta chains from one sample sequenced in a study of CD8+ T cells in alopecia areata. cDNA prepared by RNA extraction and subsequent reverse transcription served as the template for sequencing. Some clones are missing from TCRdb's copy, which holds only in-frame ones; the method was immunoSEQ multiplex PCR. The sample shows approximately 65,000 clones, about half of them seen only once. The source material was CD8+ T cells sorted from blood, sampled at week 0. Receptor source: a human donor with alopecia areata.

This clone was seen a few times. The genes are TRBV29-1 and TRBJ2-3; 7 positions match TRBD2. Germline trimming cut 4 bases from V and 2 bases from J; bases unmatched to any gene: 3. The CDR3 runs 13 residues. The germline CDR1 and CDR2 sequences are SQVTM and ANQGSEA. The CDR3 reads CSVVTSPTDTQYF. Written as DNA, the CDR3 is TGCAGCGTTGTGACTAGCCCCACAGATACGCAGTATTTT.

This rearrangement joins TRBV30 to TRBJ1-5; tentative D call: TRBD1 (6 bases). Trimming took off 1 base at V and 7 bases at J, with 11 bases between the two ends. Looked up from germline, CDR1 is GTSNPN and CDR2 is SVGIG (reference sequence). This CDR3 spans 13 amino acids. The CDR3 sequence is CAWSEGGGQPQHF. The CDR3 DNA sequence: TGTGCCTGGAGTGAAGGAGGGGGACAGCCCCAGCATTTT.

This clone was seen only a few times. The genes are TRBV7-9 and TRBJ2-1, with D uncertain. The germline CDR1 and CDR2 sequences are SEHNR and FQNEAQ (reference sequence). There are 12 residues in the CDR3. V lost 8 bases, J lost 7 bases, and 12 bases lay in between. CDR3 in DNA: TGTGCCAGCCCACACGGAGTGAATGAGCAGTTCTTC. Encoded protein: CASPHGVNEQFF.

The J gene is TRBJ2-5, the V gene TRBV9, with 8 bases aligning to TRBD1. V shed 0 bases, J shed 4 bases, and the junction held 5 bases outside the gene matches. CDR1 and CDR2 (germline): SGDLS, YYNGEE. The CDR3 contains 15 residues. CDR3 in amino acids: CASSVGQGNGETQYF. The DNA for the CDR3 is TGTGCCAGCAGCGTAGGACAGGGGAACGGAGAGACCCAGTACTTC.

The chain couples TRBV27 to TRBJ2-7; D is perhaps TRBD2 (5 bases). This CDR3 region has 18 residues. V lost 0 bases and J 0 bases, leaving 18 bases between the germline ends. Germline V gene data show CDR1 as MNHEY and CDR2 as SMNVEV (reference sequence). The CDR3 bases are TGTGCCAGCAGTTTATCGAAGGAGGAGGCGAGGAGCTCCTACGAGCAGTACTTC. This sequence encodes CASSLSKEEARSSYEQYF.

The V and J genes are TRBV28 and TRBJ2-1; D perhaps matches TRBD1 (6 bases). The CDR3 length is 16 residues. Germline CDR1 reads MDHEN; CDR2 reads SYDVKM. The V and J ends lost 5 bases and 4 bases respectively, with 18 bases between them. CDR3 sequence (DNA): TGTGCCAGCAGTCCCCTCCTTGACAGGTTATACAATGAGCAGTTCTTC. Translation gives CASSPLLDRLYNEQFF.

This chain connects TRBV4-1 to TRBJ2-2, with D perhaps matching TRBD2 (6 bases). V lost 4 bases to trimming and J lost 6 bases, with 18 bases between them. The CDR3 length is 16 residues. Germline assignment: CDR1 MGHRA and CDR2 YSYEKL. CDR3 sequence reads: CASSPPLAGKPGELFF. The CDR3 DNA is TGCGCCAGCAGCCCCCCTCTGGCGGGGAAGCCCGGGGAGCTGTTTTTT.

This chain links TRBV11-2 with TRBJ1-2; maybe TRBD1 (6 bases). Trimming removed 3 bases from V and 3 bases from J, with 11 bases in between. The CDR3 is 14 residues long. Germline lookup yields CDR1 SGHAT and CDR2 FQNNGV. The DNA of the CDR3 is TGTGCCAGCAGCTTTACAGGGCTCTACTATGGCTACACCTTC. It specifies CASSFTGLYYGYTF.

The chain combines TRBV6-5 with TRBJ1-1; D unresolved. V was clipped by 0 bases and J by 0 bases, with 8 bases between them. Germline V gene data show CDR1 as MNHEY and CDR2 as SVGAGI. The CDR3 consists of 15 residues. CDR3 DNA sequence: TGTGCCAGCAGTTACTCTAAGGCGTTGAACACTGAAGCTTTCTTT. Protein: CASSYSKALNTEAFF.